The 21 T cell receptor beta chains presented below share a single source sample, sequenced in a study of T cells in Graves' hyperthyroidism and ophthalmopathy. RNA transcripts gave rise to amplified TCR beta CDR3 regions. A first-round RT-PCR of the TCR CDR3 used the HTBI primer set. TCRdb re-called the multiplex PCR reads through MiXCR, storing one row per CDR3 protein. The data contain a few hundred thousand distinct CDR3 sequences, roughly 15% of them singletons. The material sequenced was blood. The source is a woman in her thirties with Graves' ophthalmopathy.

This clonotype has just a few counts. The chain carries TRBV19 and TRBJ1-2, with 9 bases identical to TRBD1. CDR1 is LNHDA and CDR2 is SQIVND in the germline V gene (reference sequence). The length of the CDR3 is 13 residues. V was pared by 6 bases and J by 4 bases, with 3 bases of the junction left unmatched. CDR3: CASRQGAGYGYTF. The CDR3 region has the DNA TGTGCCAGTAGACAGGGGGCTGGCTATGGCTACACCTTC.

This chain uses TRBV19 with TRBJ1-5; tentatively, D is TRBD1 (5 bases). V lost 5 bases, J lost 6 bases, and 11 bases lay in between. Looked up from germline, CDR1 is LNHDA and CDR2 is SQIVND (reference sequence). The CDR3 sequence is 13 residues long. This CDR3 reads CASSFQGGQPQHF. The CDR3 DNA reads TGTGCCAGTAGTTTCCAGGGAGGTCAGCCCCAGCATTTT.

This clonotype has a count of ten or more. The chain recombines TRBV5-1 with TRBJ2-2; TRBD2 aligns across 9 bases. The CDR3 loop spans 14 amino acids. With 6 bases clipped from V and 2 bases from J, the junction kept 2 bases outside the gene matches. Germline CDR1 is SGHRS and CDR2 is YFSETQ. In DNA form, the CDR3 reads TGCGCCAGCATGCGGGAGGGCAACACCGGGGAGCTGTTTTTT. Protein: CASMREGNTGELFF.

This clonotype has at least ten counts. The rearrangement uses TRBV29-1 and TRBJ2-2, with D perhaps given as TRBD1 or TRBD2 (5 bases each). This CDR3 region has 15 residues. Trimming took off 5 bases at V and 0 bases at J, with 13 bases between the two ends. Per the germline V gene, CDR1 is SQVTM and CDR2 is ANQGSEA. The CDR3: CSVYEWGPNTGELFF. The CDR3 DNA reads TGCAGCGTTTACGAATGGGGACCGAACACCGGGGAGCTGTTTTTT.

This clonotype was seen only a few times. V gene TRBV9 combines with J gene TRBJ2-5; D call uncertain. Germline CDR1 is SGDLS and CDR2 is YYNGEE. The CDR3 runs 14 residues. V lost 3 bases and J 0 bases, leaving 9 bases between the germline ends. The chain's CDR3 is CASSGVPNQETQYF. Written as DNA, the CDR3 is TGTGCCAGCAGCGGGGTTCCGAACCAAGAGACCCAGTACTTC.

The chain has TRBV9 and TRBJ2-7, with TRBD2 identical over 13 bases. Germline trimming cut 4 bases from V and 5 bases from J; bases unmatched to any gene: 9. The CDR3 runs 16 residues. CDR1 is SGDLS and CDR2 is YYNGEE in the germline V gene. CDR3 sequence reads: CASSPGLAGPRDEQYF. CDR3 sequence (DNA): TGTGCCAGCAGCCCGGGACTAGCGGGGCCACGGGACGAGCAGTACTTC. Variable domain in full (rest from reference TRBV9 and TRBJ2-7): DSGVTQTPKHLITATGQRVTLRCSPRSGDLSVYWYQQSLDQGLQFLIQYYNGEERAKGNILERFSAQQFPDLHSELNLSSLELGDSALYFCASSPGLAGPRDEQYFGPGTRLTVT.

The chain has TRBV6-1 and TRBJ1-1; D is uncertain. Germline loops: CDR1 MNHNS, CDR2 SASEGT. This CDR3 has 14 residues. Trimming took off 8 bases at V and 7 bases at J, with 20 bases between the two ends. The CDR3 here is CASLGRGSGVEAFF. CDR3 nucleotide sequence: TGTGCCAGCCTAGGTCGGGGATCGGGTGTTGAAGCTTTCTTT.

This clonotype is large by share. The CDR3 DNA sequence: TGTGCCAGCAGTTTCGAAGGGGGTGGAGGTAACTATGGCTACACCTTC. Translating gives CASSFEGGGGNYGYTF. V gene TRBV28 combines with J gene TRBJ1-2; D is possibly TRBD1 (6 bases). The CDR3 length is 16 residues. V was shortened by 3 bases and J by 1 base, with 15 bases between the two germline ends. In germline, CDR1 is MDHEN, CDR2 SYDVKM.

This clonotype was counted many times. The V gene is TRBV3-1, the J gene TRBJ1-1, with D uncertain. Germline values: CDR1 LGHDT, CDR2 YNNKEL (reference sequence). Trimming shortened V by 0 bases and J by 4 bases, and 12 bases separated the two germline ends. The CDR3 covers 15 residues. CDR3 in amino acids: CASSQDLSRFTEAFF. The CDR3 DNA reads as TGTGCCAGCAGCCAAGATCTCTCCCGGTTCACTGAAGCTTTCTTT.

In the case of this clonotype: Possible read error: a much larger clone is one base away. The chain is built from TRBV28 and TRBJ1-1, with 8 bases identical to TRBD1. With V trimmed by 6 bases and J by 7 bases, 7 bases remained unmatched. The germline V gene encodes CDR1 MDHEN and CDR2 SYDVKM. The CDR3 is 13 amino acids. The CDR3 bases are TGTGCCAGCAGAACCAGGGGGCGGGGTGAAGCTTTCTTT. Amino acids: CASRTRGRGEAFF. Based on the CDR3 plus reference TRBV28 and TRBJ1-1, the full variable domain is DVKVTQSSRYLVKRTGEKVFLECVQDMDHENMFWYRQDPGLGLRLIYFSYDVKMKEKGDIPEGYSVSREKKERFSLILESASTNQTSMYLCASRTRGRGEAFFGQGTRLTVV.

The sample holds many counts of this clonotype. The J gene is TRBJ2-7, the V gene TRBV20-1; possible D gene TRBD1, 5 bases. Per germline, CDR1 DFQATT and CDR2 SNEGSKA (reference sequence). V lost 3 bases to trimming and J lost 3 bases, with 12 bases between them. The CDR3 extends over 13 amino acids. The CDR3: CSARVQANYEQYF. The CDR3 region has the DNA TGCAGTGCTAGGGTACAGGCCAACTACGAGCAGTACTTC.

Of note for this clonotype: This may come from a read error, since a much larger clone is one base off. The chain recombines TRBV28 with TRBJ1-5, with TRBD1 matching over 8 bases. Germline trimming cut 8 bases from V and 5 bases from J; bases unmatched to any gene: 8. This CDR3 has 14 amino acids. The germline V gene encodes CDR1 MDHEN and CDR2 SYDVKM. The CDR3 loop is CASGGRGLDQPQHF. The CDR3 nucleotides are TGTGCCAGCGGGGGCAGGGGGCTTGATCAGCCCCAGCATTTT.

Many counts were recorded for this clonotype. The chain carries TRBV20-1 and TRBJ2-3; maybe TRBD1 (7 bases). Trimming pared 0 bases from V and 6 bases from J, leaving 16 bases between. The CDR3 is 15 residues long. CDR1 DFQATT and CDR2 SNEGSKA come from the germline V gene (reference sequence). The CDR3 spells CSARDQTGEADTQYF. CDR3 DNA: TGCAGTGCTAGAGATCAAACAGGGGAGGCGGATACGCAGTATTTT.

This clonotype was observed many times. The chain uses TRBV12-3 or TRBV12-4 and TRBJ1-4; 7 nucleotides match TRBD1. J lost 8 bases, V lost 8 bases, and 11 bases had no gene match. This CDR3 spans 14 amino acids. In DNA form, the CDR3 reads TGTGCCAGCGGGGACCCCCGACAGGGAGAAAAACTGTTTTTT. Translating gives CASGDPRQGEKLFF.

This clonotype was recorded many times. The rearrangement joins TRBV4-1 to TRBJ2-3, with 7 positions matching TRBD1. Germline trimming cut 0 bases from V and 4 bases from J; bases unmatched to any gene: 13. Looked up from germline, CDR1 is MGHRA and CDR2 is YSYEKL. This CDR3 region has 18 residues. As DNA, the CDR3 is TGCGCCAGCAGCCAAGATCCGGGACAGACTCTTAGGGCAGATACGCAGTATTTT. Its protein is CASSQDPGQTLRADTQYF.

This clonotype has only a few counts. This chain links TRBV29-1 with TRBJ1-3; 7 bases are a match to TRBD1. This CDR3 contains 11 residues. Germline loops: CDR1 SQVTM, CDR2 ANQGSEA. Trimming cost V 7 bases and J 9 bases; bases outside gene matches: 6. CDR3 region: CSGDSLGTIYF. CDR3 bases: TGCAGCGGGGACAGTCTAGGCACCATATATTTT.

Ten or more counts support this clonotype. J is TRBJ2-7 and V is TRBV20-1, with D uncertain. The germline gives CDR1 DFQATT, CDR2 SNEGSKA (reference sequence). V gave up 5 bases and J gave up 2 bases, with 13 bases separating them. This CDR3 has 13 residues. The DNA of the CDR3 is TGCAGTGCTCCCCCCGACACCACCTACGAGCAGTACTTC. Translated: CSAPPDTTYEQYF.

Many counts were recorded for this clonotype. The chain employs TRBV7-2 and TRBJ2-7, with D possibly being TRBD1 (6 bases). The CDR3 totals 13 residues. Germline loops: CDR1 SGHTA, CDR2 FQGNSA. Trimming shortened V by 0 bases and J by 9 bases, and 12 bases separated the two germline ends. The CDR3 sequence is CASSLAGRDTQYF. Here the CDR3 DNA reads TGTGCCAGCAGCTTAGCCGGTCGGGACACGCAGTACTTC.

This clonotype occurred many times. The V and J genes are TRBV27 and TRBJ2-3; D is unclear. The CDR3 sequence is 14 residues long. Deletions cut 3 bases from V and 1 base from J, with 8 bases between. Germline V gene lookup returns CDR1 MNHEY and CDR2 SMNVEV (reference sequence). The CDR3 DNA is TGTGCCAGCAGTTTCGAGAAAGGCACAGATACGCAGTATTTT. Translating it yields CASSFEKGTDTQYF.

This clonotype showed up many times. The chain combines TRBV4-1 with TRBJ1-4; D remains unclear. The CDR3 is made up of 15 amino acids. V lost 0 bases and J lost 5, with 10 bases in between. Looked up from germline, CDR1 is MGHRA and CDR2 is YSYEKL. The CDR3 sequence: CASSQDRVGNEKLFF. CDR3 bases: TGCGCCAGCAGCCAAGATCGGGTAGGAAATGAAAAACTGTTTTTT.

Notes on this clonotype: This may arise from a read error, as a much more abundant clone is one base away. It is likely a read error, because the conserved phenylalanine at the end of the CDR3 is missing. The CDR3 sequence: CASRVAVSGYTL. Written as DNA, the CDR3 is TGTGCCAGCAGGGTGGCAGTTAGTGGCTACACCCTC. The chain has TRBV2 and TRBJ1-2; D is undetermined. CDR1 and CDR2 (germline): SNHLY, FYNNEI. Trimming removed 6 bases at V and 7 bases at J, with 12 bases between. The CDR3 consists of 12 residues.